The entry below gives a single T cell receptor (beta chain) sequence along with its context. Antigen unknown. The data were obtained in a study of cytomegalovirus exposure and HLA in healthy donors. Regarding the study as a whole: Versus the roughly 640-donor mean, an Asian-associated ancestry cluster reportedly showed fewer N-insertions in a later analysis. Cytomegalovirus status, reportedly, was diagnosed with high specificity and sensitivity by the classifier.

PCR primers comprised 60 Vbeta and 13 Jbeta primers. In the study's own analysis: In a later analysis, the count reached 82 million or so unique TCR beta chains, with 10 million to 11 million shared. This table comes from immunoSEQ multiplex PCR, and its TCRdb copy is limited to in-frame clones, with some not included. The V and J calls and clone size are taken from that table; D and trimming were inferred from the DNA. Here the sample spans 150,000 or so clones, about 79% being singletons. The clonotype comes from a woman in her 50s in good health and CMV-seropositive. The sequenced material came from PBMCs.

In nucleotides, the CDR3 is TGTGCCAGCGTATCGGGACAGAGAACCTCCTACGAGCAGTACTTC. Amino acids: CASVSGQRTSYEQYF. The V and J genes are TRBV6-6 and TRBJ2-5, with 7 bases identical to TRBD1. The end of the DNA fits TRBJ2-7 better, so the J call may be wrong. The CDR3 length is 15 residues. Germline assignment: CDR1 MNHNY and CDR2 SVGAGI (reference sequence).